The rows below give T cell receptor beta chains drawn from one sample of a study of T cell responses to AZD1222 COVID-19 vaccine. The repertoire was sequenced with immunoSEQ multiplex PCR; TCRdb's copy has only in-frame clones and lacks some. The top ten hold 0.6% to 0.7% of the sample, which has 180,000 or so clones, 94% seen once. The material was peripheral blood, obtained on day 0 of AZD1222 vaccination. The receptor set was obtained from an adult in good health. Each CDR3 is given with its conserved first and last residue. The order of the fields is clone size, D gene, V gene, J gene, CDR3 DNA, CDR3 protein. The D gene is left open where the match is weak. Only part of the rows carry a size: once, few, many, or a class if the clone is expanded.

-	-	TRBV10-3	TRBJ1-2	TGTGCCATCAGTGAGTCGCAGGGGAGCGGCTACACCTTC	CAISESQGSGYTF
-	TRBD2	TRBV5-1	TRBJ2-3	TGCGCCAGCAGCCCCTGGACTAGCGAACGTGTAGGCGATACGCAGTATTTT	CASSPWTSERVGDTQYF
few	TRBD1	TRBV7-2	TRBJ2-3	TGTGCCAGCAGCTTAGTAGGGGGCGGCACAGATACGCAGTATTTT	CASSLVGGGTDTQYF
once	-	TRBV21-1	TRBJ2-3	TGTGCCATCCCGGAGGGCGGGAGAGGATTGGGAGATACGCAGTATTTT	CAIPEGGRGLGDTQYF
-	-	TRBV14	TRBJ1-4	TGTGCCAGCAGCCAAGAGGGCCACACTACGGGAAAACTGTTTTTT	CASSQEGHTTGKLFF
-	-	TRBV19	TRBJ2-7	TGTGCCAGTAGTCTCCGGGACACGTACGAGCAGTACTTC	CASSLRDTYEQYF
-	TRBD1	TRBV2	TRBJ1-2	TGTGCCAGCAGTGAGGACAGGGGCTATGGCTACACCTTC	CASSEDRGYGYTF
once	-	TRBV25-1	TRBJ2-2	TGTGCCAGCGGAGGGACGGAGAACACCGGGGAGCTGTTTTTT	CASGGTENTGELFF
-	-	TRBV15	TRBJ1-1	TGTGCCACCACCGCGGACAGAGAGAACACTGAAGCTTTCTTT	CATTADRENTEAFF
once	-	TRBV9	TRBJ1-4	TGTGCCAGCAGCGTTACCGGGGGGACTAATGAAAAACTGTTTTTT	CASSVTGGTNEKLFF
-	-	TRBV7-2	TRBJ2-7	TGTGCCAGCAGTCATAACATGGGGGGCTACGAGCAGTACTTC	CASSHNMGGYEQYF
-	-	TRBV6-4	TRBJ2-1	TGTGCCAGCAGTACCCGTGACAATGAGCAGTTCTTC	CASSTRDNEQFF
-	-	TRBV15	TRBJ1-5	TGTGCCACCAGCAGAGAGCAGGGCGTTGGGTGGCCCCAGCATTTT	CATSREQGVGWPQHF
-	-	TRBV29-1	TRBJ2-1	TGCAGCGTGCGAGATCGGAGCTCCTACAATGAGCAGTTCTTC	CSVRDRSSYNEQFF
-	TRBD1	TRBV6-1	TRBJ1-5	TGTGCCAGCAGTGAAGACAGGGGGGGGTCTTATAGCAATCAGCCCCAGCATTTT	CASSEDRGGSYSNQPQHF
-	-	TRBV19	TRBJ2-2	TGTGCCAGTAGCGGGAGATACACCGGGGAGCTGTTTTTT	CASSGRYTGELFF
-	-	TRBV3-1/TRBV3-2	TRBJ1-1	TGTGCCAGCAGCCAATGGCTAGGACGTTCGAACACTGAAGCTTTCTTT	CASSQWLGRSNTEAFF
-	-	TRBV5-1	TRBJ1-1	TGCGCCAGCAGCTATGGGGGGATGAACACTGAAGCTTTCTTT	CASSYGGMNTEAFF
-	-	TRBV9	TRBJ1-6	TGTGCCAGCAGCGTAGGGGCGGAGTCACCCCTCCACTTT	CASSVGAESPLHF
-	-	TRBV10-3	TRBJ1-5	TGTGCCTCCGGGGCAGGGCTAAATAGCAATCAGCCCCAGCATTTT	CASGAGLNSNQPQHF
-	-	TRBV7-9	TRBJ1-4	TGTGCCAGCAGCTTATCCCCCTCAACTAATGAAAAACTGTTTTTT	CASSLSPSTNEKLFF
-	TRBD1	TRBV3-1/TRBV3-2	TRBJ2-7	TGTGCCAGCAGCCAGGGGACAGGGTTACTCTTC	CASSQGTGLLF
-	-	TRBV25-1	TRBJ2-3	TGTGCCAGCAGTGAGATTATCCCTGGTACGCAGTATTTT	CASSEIIPGTQYF
-	TRBD1	TRBV5-5	TRBJ1-1	TGTGCCAGCAGCTTGGCCGGTACAGGGGGGAACACTGAAGCTTTCTTT	CASSLAGTGGNTEAFF
-	TRBD2	TRBV5-4	TRBJ2-7	TGTGCCAGCAGCCTCCGACTAGCGGGTTCCTACGAGCAGTACTTC	CASSLRLAGSYEQYF
-	-	TRBV28	TRBJ2-7	TGTGCCACCCAATATTGGGACTACGAGCAGTACTTC	CATQYWDYEQYF
-	-	TRBV28	TRBJ1-6	TGTGCCAGCAGTTTAGGCCAGGGACGAAATTCACCCCTCCACTTT	CASSLGQGRNSPLHF
-	-	TRBV19	TRBJ2-2	TGTGCCAGTAGTCCCCGGGCAATAAGGAACACCGGGGAGCTGTTTTTT	CASSPRAIRNTGELFF
-	-	TRBV9	TRBJ2-2	TGTGCCAGCAGCGTTCAGGGCCAGGGGGGCGGGGAGCTGTTTTTT	CASSVQGQGGGELFF
-	TRBD2	TRBV5-1	TRBJ2-2	TGCGCCAGCAGCTTTGGGCCCCCCCTAGCGGGAGGCCACACCGGGGAGCTGTTTTTT	CASSFGPPLAGGHTGELFF
-	-	TRBV19	TRBJ1-1	TGTGCCAGTAGCGCGGACCTCAGGACCACTGAAGCTTTCTTT	CASSADLRTTEAFF
-	-	TRBV7-9	TRBJ1-1	TGTGCCAGCAGCTTATTCCGGCAGGCTAATGACGGGAACACTGAAGCTTTCTTT	CASSLFRQANDGNTEAFF
-	TRBD2	TRBV19	TRBJ2-5	TGTGCCAGTAGTGTGGGACTAGCGGGGCCCTTGTACTTC	CASSVGLAGPLYF
once	-	TRBV4-1	TRBJ1-1	TGCGCCAGCAGCCAAGACCTTGGGACTGAAGCTTTCTTT	CASSQDLGTEAFF
-	TRBD2	TRBV4-1	TRBJ2-1	TGCGCCAGCAGCCAAGGGACCTCTTTAGCGGGAGGGCTCCGGCTCTTC	CASSQGTSLAGGLRLF
-	-	TRBV28	TRBJ1-2	TGTGCCAGCAGTTCAAACTATGGCTACACCTTC	CASSSNYGYTF
-	-	TRBV10-3	TRBJ2-3	TGTGCCATCAGTCCCCCGGGGAGCGTGGGGACTAGCACAGATACGCAGTATTTT	CAISPPGSVGTSTDTQYF
-	-	TRBV2	TRBJ1-2	TGTGCCAGCAGTGAAGGGTTGAAAACTGGGAGGGGATATGGCTACACCTTC	CASSEGLKTGRGYGYTF
-	-	TRBV27	TRBJ1-2	TGTGCCAGCAGTTTATCGGTTCCGGGTTGGGACTATGGCTACACCTTC	CASSLSVPGWDYGYTF
-	-	TRBV6-5	TRBJ1-2	TGTGCCAGCAGTCCATCCACACTCAACCATGGCTACACCTTC	CASSPSTLNHGYTF
-	-	TRBV5-6	TRBJ1-1	TGTGCCAGCAGCTTTGAGCAAACGAGGACTGAAGCTTTCTTT	CASSFEQTRTEAFF
-	-	TRBV14	TRBJ1-1	TGTGCCAGCAGCCAGGAGGGGGGGGGAGTAGCTTTCTTT	CASSQEGGGVAFF